The present T cell receptor beta chain was sequenced within a study of cytomegalovirus exposure and HLA in healthy donors. Study-level points and caveats: Researchers had no immune exposure information except CMV serostatus available. For most TCR beta V segments, an earlier analysis put the productive rate at about 87% or about 30% of the time.

PCR used 60 Vbeta primers and 13 Jbeta primers. This table comes from immunoSEQ multiplex PCR, and its TCRdb copy is limited to in-frame clones, with some not included. Of about 200,000 clones listed, roughly 77% were seen once; the top ten hold more than 3%. Of note for this clone: Its specificity is unknown.

The CDR3 is 17 amino acids. Germline V gives CDR1 SGHAT, CDR2 FQNNGV. Trimming pared 5 bases from V and 5 bases from J, leaving 25 bases between. The receptor was isolated from a man aged 40-49 years in good health and CMV-seropositive. The sequencing sample was made of PBMCs. This chain joins TRBV11-2 and TRBJ2-7, with D tentatively TRBD2 (5 bases). The CDR3 DNA is TGTGCCAGCAGCCCCCAGAGGGCACGAGGTTCCGGGGACGAGCAGTACTTC. Protein sequence: CASSPQRARGSGDEQYF.